Listed below are T cell receptor beta chains from one sample, sequenced in a study of T cells in Graves' hyperthyroidism and ophthalmopathy. TCRdb redid the calling of the multiplex PCR reads with MiXCR, one entry per CDR3 protein. The sample lists approximately 620,000 distinct CDR3 sequences, about 15% seen once, with under 7% in the top ten. The material sequenced was blood. The receptors derive from a woman in her twenties or thirties with Graves' hyperthyroidism that later progressed to Graves' ophthalmopathy. CDR3s include the opening cysteine and the closing phenylalanine or tryptophan. The D gene is left open where the match is weak. The size field is filled for only some rows; it gives once, few, many or a size class.

d_call,v_call,clone_size,j_call,cdr3_aa,cdr3_nt
TRBD2,TRBV6-5,many,TRBJ2-1,CASSYGLAGANEQFF,TGTGCCAGCAGTTACGGACTAGCGGGAGCCAATGAGCAGTTCTTC
TRBD2,TRBV13,many,TRBJ2-3,CASSLGGSVRTDTQYF,TGTGCCAGCAGCTTGGGCGGGAGTGTTAGGACAGATACGCAGTATTTT
.,TRBV15,.,TRBJ2-5,CATSKGGLLQETQYF,TGTGCCACCAGCAAGGGGGGCCTCTTACAAGAGACCCAGTACTTC
.,TRBV6-1,many,TRBJ1-4,CASRRQGTLNEKLFF,TGTGCCAGCAGACGTCAGGGGACACTTAATGAAAAACTGTTTTTT
.,TRBV20-1,many,TRBJ2-1,CSAQRQGLYNEQFF,TGCAGTGCTCAAAGACAGGGACTTTACAATGAGCAGTTCTTC
TRBD1,TRBV5-6,many,TRBJ1-1,CASSHPDRASEAFF,TGTGCCAGCAGCCACCCGGACAGGGCGAGTGAAGCTTTCTTT
.,TRBV6-5,few,TRBJ2-2,CASSLQTGGELFF,TGTGCCAGCAGTCTACAAACGGGCGGGGAGCTGTTTTTT
TRBD1,TRBV12-3/TRBV12-4,many,TRBJ1-2,CASSLTGEDGYTF,TGTGCCAGCAGCCTGACAGGGGAGGATGGCTACACCTTC
TRBD2,TRBV2,once,TRBJ2-1,CASTGTSGMGEQFF,TGTGCCAGTACCGGGACTAGCGGGATGGGTGAGCAGTTCTTC
.,TRBV29-1,many,TRBJ1-1,CSGSGVEAFF,TGCAGCGGATCAGGGGTTGAAGCTTTCTTT